This passage covers 4 T cell receptor beta chains from one sample sequenced in a study of glioma-infiltrating T cells after dendritic cell vaccination. TCRdb keeps only in-frame clones here, not all; method: immunoSEQ multiplex PCR. The sample yields approximately 100,000 clones, about four fifths seen once. The sequencing used blood, collected before dendritic cell vaccination. The receptors originated from a human donor with glioblastoma.

The rearrangement uses TRBV10-3 and TRBJ1-4; 7 bases are a match to TRBD1. V shed 6 bases and J 0 bases; nucleotides not matched to a gene: 7. The germline gives CDR1 ENHRY, CDR2 SYGVKD. This CDR3 is 16 amino acids long. The CDR3 is CAISKGQASTNEKLFF. CDR3 sequence (DNA): TGTGCCATCAGCAAAGGACAGGCCTCAACTAATGAAAAACTGTTTTTT.

V usage is TRBV10-2 and J usage is TRBJ1-5; a weak D match, TRBD1 (6 bases). Looked up from germline, CDR1 is WSHSY and CDR2 is SAAADI. The V end was cut by 6 bases, the J end by 2 bases, with 11 bases between. The CDR3 consists of 14 residues. The CDR3: CASRTGLGNQPQHF. In DNA form, the CDR3 reads TGCGCCAGCAGAACAGGGTTGGGCAATCAGCCCCAGCATTTT.

This rearrangement joins TRBV7-9 to TRBJ1-4, with 9 bases identical to TRBD1. The germline V gene has CDR1 SEHNR and CDR2 FQNEAQ (reference sequence). This CDR3 is 16 amino acids long. Trimming at V came to 5 bases and at J to 7 bases, leaving 11 bases not matched to a gene. The CDR3 nucleotides are TGTGCCAGCAGCCCATTAGCGGGACAGGGTTTTGAAAAACTGTTTTTT. Amino acid sequence: CASSPLAGQGFEKLFF.

The chain joins TRBV27 to TRBJ2-5, with D perhaps matching TRBD1 (5 bases). Germline V gene data show CDR1 as MNHEY and CDR2 as SMNVEV (reference sequence). CDR3 length: 14 amino acids. The ends were cut back, 2 bases at V and 9 bases at J, with 16 bases in the middle. The CDR3 nucleotides are TGTGCCAGCAGTTTAGCAGGGAATGCTGAGGCCCAGTACTTC. This sequence encodes CASSLAGNAEAQYF.